This TCR beta chain is from a study of shared clonotypes between healthy human individuals. The CDR3 covers 17 residues. CDR1 and CDR2 (germline): SGHVS, FNYEAQ. Trimming shortened V by 1 base and J by 1 base, and 14 bases separated the two germline ends. Clones were sequenced by immunoSEQ multiplex PCR, and TCRdb holds only the in-frame ones, with some missing. Here the sample spans approximately 240,000 clones, 65% being singletons. This clonotype was sampled from a man aged 25 to 40 in good health. The source material was memory CD4+ T cells sorted from blood. The subset was: CD45RA-negative fraction. The V and J genes are TRBV7-6 and TRBJ2-1, with a tentative D call TRBD1 (6 bases). The CDR3 protein is CASSLVPGARSYNEQFF. CDR3 nucleotide sequence: TGTGCCAGCAGCTTAGTGCCAGGGGCCCGGTCCTACAATGAGCAGTTCTTC.